The 22 T cell receptor beta chains given below trace back to one sample, sequenced in a study of T cells in localized non-small cell lung cancer. Assay used: immunoSEQ multiplex PCR; TCRdb lists only in-frame clones, some missing. Of 1,800 or so clones detected, around 21% appear once; the ten largest clones hold about 15%. Sequenced here: lung tumor tissue, sampled before any cancer treatment. Receptors originate from a male donor older than 55 with stage I lung adenocarcinoma.

This clone showed up just a few times. V is TRBV11-3 and J is TRBJ1-6, with TRBD1 matching 7 bases. The germline V gene has CDR1 SGHNT and CDR2 YENEEA. J gave up 7 bases and V 5 bases, and 11 bases lay outside the gene matches. The length of the CDR3 is 16 residues. The CDR3 coding sequence is TGTGCCAGCAGCCCAGGGACAGTCGGAAGGAATTCACCCCTCCACTTT. Protein sequence: CASSPGTVGRNSPLHF.

This clone was observed a handful of times. V gene TRBV28 combines with J gene TRBJ1-3; D possibly corresponds to TRBD1 (6 bases). Trimming cost V 4 bases and J 5 bases, with 12 bases left between them. The CDR3 covers 14 residues. Looked up from germline, CDR1 is MDHEN and CDR2 is SYDVKM. CDR3 sequence (DNA): TGTGCCAGCAGTTCAGGACAGAGCCGAAACACCATATATTTT. Translated, it gives CASSSGQSRNTIYF.

This clone was found a few times. V is TRBV6-8 and J is TRBJ2-2; TRBD2 agrees at 16 bases. The CDR3 has 18 residues. CDR1 is MNHGY and CDR2 is SAAAGT in the germline V gene. With V trimmed by 8 bases and J by 2 bases, 8 bases remained unmatched. CDR3 bases: TGTGCCAGCCGCCCGGGACTAGCGGGGGGGGTCAACACCGGGGAGCTGTTTTTT. Residues: CASRPGLAGGVNTGELFF.

This clone was counted between two and nine times. The DNA for the CDR3 is TGTGCCAGCAGCTTAGGACAAGCAGGTTCACCCCTCCACTTT. It translates to CASSLGQAGSPLHF. J is TRBJ1-6 and V is TRBV11-3; D remains ambiguous. Trimming removed 1 base from V and 9 bases from J, with 10 bases in between. The CDR3 consists of 14 residues. Looked up from germline, CDR1 is SGHNT and CDR2 is YENEEA.

This clone was detected a few times. V usage is TRBV4-1 and J usage is TRBJ1-1; TRBD1 agrees at 7 bases. Germline V lookup: CDR1 MGHRA, CDR2 YSYEKL. V trimming: 1 base; J trimming: 8 bases; junction bases outside the gene matches: 7. The CDR3 is made up of 14 amino acids. CDR3 in amino acids: CASSQVVGQWEAFF. The DNA of the CDR3 is TGCGCCAGCAGCCAAGTGGTGGGACAGTGGGAAGCTTTCTTT.

This clone was seen a few times. The gene calls are TRBV11-3 and TRBJ2-1; the match to TRBD2 covers 8 bases. The V and J ends lost 1 base and 1 base, in that order; junction bases with no gene match: 3. Germline assignment: CDR1 SGHNT and CDR2 YENEEA. The CDR3 runs 16 residues. CDR3 sequence: CASSLVGGGSYNEQFF. The CDR3 DNA sequence: TGTGCCAGCAGCTTAGTGGGCGGGGGGTCCTACAATGAGCAGTTCTTC.

In its sample, this clone was seen once. The J gene is TRBJ1-2, the V gene TRBV19, with 11 bases lining up with TRBD1. The V segment lost 5 bases and the J segment 8 bases; nucleotides outside the gene matches: 7. Germline assignment: CDR1 LNHDA and CDR2 SQIVND (reference sequence). The CDR3 spans 14 residues. In nucleotides, the CDR3 is TGTGCCAGTAGTGGTGGACAGGGGGCGCTGGGCTACACCTTC. This codes for CASSGGQGALGYTF.

The chain employs TRBV11-3 and TRBJ1-1, with a tentative D call TRBD1 (6 bases). V was clipped by 3 bases and J by 4 bases, with 15 bases between them. The CDR3 has 15 amino acids. The germline V gene has CDR1 SGHNT and CDR2 YENEEA. The CDR3 reads CASSLGWGASTEAFF. CDR3 coding DNA: TGTGCCAGCAGCTTGGGGTGGGGGGCATCCACTGAAGCTTTCTTT. Variable domain in full (rest from reference TRBV11-3 and TRBJ1-1): EAGVVQSPRYKIIEKKQPVAFWCNPISGHNTLYWYLQNLGQGPELLIRYENEEAVDDSQLPKDRFSAERLKGVDSTLKIQPAELGDSAVYLCASSLGWGASTEAFFGQGTRLTVV.

The chain carries TRBV19 and TRBJ2-5, with D perhaps assigned TRBD1 or TRBD2 (5 bases each). Germline V gene data show CDR1 as LNHDA and CDR2 as SQIVND (reference sequence). The CDR3 is made up of 16 amino acids. Trimming removed 5 bases at V and 2 bases at J, with 18 bases between. The CDR3 region has the DNA TGTGCCAGTAGTCCCTGGGGGACCGCCGGACAAGAGACCCAGTACTTC. Encoded protein: CASSPWGTAGQETQYF.

The rearrangement links TRBV16 to TRBJ1-4; D unresolved. V was trimmed by 0 bases and J by 3 bases, leaving 8 bases between them. Germline V CDR1 and CDR2: KGHSY, FQNENV. The CDR3 has 15 residues. The DNA for the CDR3 is TGTGCCAGCAGCCAATCAGGGTCCCCTAATGAAAAACTGTTTTTT. Encoded protein: CASSQSGSPNEKLFF. The full variable domain, completed using reference TRBV16 and TRBJ1-4, is GEEVAQTPKHLVRGEGQKAKLYCAPIKGHSYVFWYQQVLKNEFKFLISFQNENVFDETGMPKERFSAKCLPNSPCSLEIQATKLEDSAVYFCASSQSGSPNEKLFFGSGTQLSVL.

The chain is built from TRBV6-8 and TRBJ2-5, with a possible D match to TRBD2 (5 bases). Germline CDR1 MNHGY, CDR2 SAAAGT. V lost 1 base and J 5 bases, leaving 11 bases between the germline ends. The CDR3 runs 14 residues. For the CDR3, the DNA is TGTGCCAGCAGTTACTTAGGGAGTATGGAGACCCAGTACTTC. It translates to CASSYLGSMETQYF.

In this sample, this clone turned up a few times. The chain uses TRBV11-3 and TRBJ1-2, with D maybe TRBD1 (5 bases). V was shortened by 2 bases and J by 5 bases, with 15 bases between the two germline ends. The germline V gene has CDR1 SGHNT and CDR2 YENEEA. CDR3 length equals 15 residues. CDR3 residues: CASSLQGDKTYGYTF. CDR3 DNA sequence: TGTGCCAGCAGCTTACAGGGCGATAAGACATATGGCTACACCTTC. Filled out from reference TRBV11-3 and TRBJ1-2, the complete variable domain reads EAGVVQSPRYKIIEKKQPVAFWCNPISGHNTLYWYLQNLGQGPELLIRYENEEAVDDSQLPKDRFSAERLKGVDSTLKIQPAELGDSAVYLCASSLQGDKTYGYTFGSGTRLTVV.

The chain has TRBV5-1 and TRBJ1-1; D remains unclear. V lost 4 bases and J 3 bases, leaving 13 bases between the germline ends. This CDR3 is 14 amino acids long. From germline, CDR1 is SGHRS and CDR2 YFSETQ. The CDR3 coding sequence is TGCGCCAGCAGCCCGCAGCAAGGCCACACTGAAGCTTTCTTT. Encoded protein: CASSPQQGHTEAFF.

In its sample, this clone ranks as medium-sized. The chain has TRBV11-3 and TRBJ2-1; 8 nucleotides match TRBD1. Germline-derived CDR1 and CDR2 are SGHNT and YENEEA. J gave up 2 bases and V 3 bases, and 3 bases lay outside the gene matches. This CDR3 is 15 amino acids long. CDR3: CASSFDRGPYNEQFF. The CDR3 DNA is TGTGCCAGCAGCTTCGACAGGGGTCCCTACAATGAGCAGTTCTTC. Full variable domain (outside the CDR3, taken from reference TRBV11-3 and TRBJ2-1): EAGVVQSPRYKIIEKKQPVAFWCNPISGHNTLYWYLQNLGQGPELLIRYENEEAVDDSQLPKDRFSAERLKGVDSTLKIQPAELGDSAVYLCASSFDRGPYNEQFFGPGTRLTVL.

This clone has just a few counts. The rearrangement uses TRBV6-8 and TRBJ1-1; D is perhaps TRBD1 (5 bases). V lost 0 bases and J 4 bases, leaving 12 bases between the germline ends. The germline V gene has CDR1 MNHGY and CDR2 SAAAGT. The CDR3 extends over 15 amino acids. The CDR3 DNA sequence: TGTGCCAGCAGTTACTCAGGGGCGCGAGTCACTGAAGCTTTCTTT. Residues: CASSYSGARVTEAFF.

By share, this clone ranks as large. The chain carries TRBV11-3 and TRBJ1-4; 7 positions agree with TRBD1. This CDR3 region has 15 residues. J lost 7 bases, V lost 4 bases, and 9 bases had no gene match. The germline V gene encodes CDR1 SGHNT and CDR2 YENEEA. The CDR3 reads CASSSPRDSLEKLFF. The CDR3 DNA is TGTGCCAGCAGCTCACCCCGGGACAGTCTTGAAAAACTGTTTTTT.

About this clone: The junction shows a germline mismatch at one end, possibly a read error. The V call is TRBV18, the J call TRBJ1-2; 10 bases agree with TRBD1. Germline loops: CDR1 KGHSH, CDR2 LQKENI. The CDR3 length is 13 residues. CDR3 nucleotide sequence: TGTGCCAGCTCAGAGACAGGGGGCTATGACTACACCTTC. Translating gives CASSETGGYDYTF.

The chain recombines TRBV7-5 with TRBJ2-1; whether TRBD2, the table's D call, matches the DNA was not checked. TRBV7-5 is deemed a pseudogene. This CDR3 is built from 16 residues. The CDR3 here is CASSPSGLAGGGEQFF. The CDR3 DNA follows: TGTGCCAGCAGCCCGAGCGGGCTAGCGGGGGGTGGAGAGCAGTTCTTC.

The chain combines TRBV23-1 with TRBJ2-7, with D tentatively TRBD2 (5 bases). TRBV23-1 is sorted into the ORF group, with uncertain function. The length of the CDR3 is 13 residues. V lost 8 bases and J 2 bases, leaving 13 bases between the germline ends. CDR3 coding DNA: TGCGCCAGCCGACCGGGATTCCCCTACGAGCAGTACTTC. Translated: CASRPGFPYEQYF.

The chain employs TRBV11-3 and TRBJ2-1; no definite D call. Germline V CDR1 and CDR2: SGHNT, YENEEA. The CDR3 extends over 14 amino acids. Trimming shortened V by 0 bases and J by 3 bases, and 6 bases separated the two germline ends. DNA of the CDR3: TGTGCCAGCAGCTTAGACGGTATCTACAATGAGCAGTTCTTC. This translates into CASSLDGIYNEQFF.

This clone was recorded a few times. The gene calls are TRBV11-3 and TRBJ1-2; 10 bases line up with TRBD1. Looked up from germline, CDR1 is SGHNT and CDR2 is YENEEA. The ends lost 6 bases at V and 5 bases at J; junction bases unmatched: 6. The CDR3 consists of 14 residues. The CDR3: CASSPGTGAYGYTF. CDR3 nucleotides: TGTGCCAGCAGTCCCGGGACAGGGGCTTATGGCTACACCTTC.

This clone is judged large. The chain uses TRBV28 and TRBJ2-2; TRBD1 might be the D (6 bases). The CDR3 length is 16 residues. V shed 5 bases and J shed 4 bases, with 17 bases lying between them. CDR1 and CDR2 (germline): MDHEN, SYDVKM. CDR3 sequence reads: CASSIPTGTLTGELFF. CDR3 nucleotide sequence: TGTGCCAGCAGTATCCCGACCGGGACACTCACCGGGGAGCTGTTTTTT.